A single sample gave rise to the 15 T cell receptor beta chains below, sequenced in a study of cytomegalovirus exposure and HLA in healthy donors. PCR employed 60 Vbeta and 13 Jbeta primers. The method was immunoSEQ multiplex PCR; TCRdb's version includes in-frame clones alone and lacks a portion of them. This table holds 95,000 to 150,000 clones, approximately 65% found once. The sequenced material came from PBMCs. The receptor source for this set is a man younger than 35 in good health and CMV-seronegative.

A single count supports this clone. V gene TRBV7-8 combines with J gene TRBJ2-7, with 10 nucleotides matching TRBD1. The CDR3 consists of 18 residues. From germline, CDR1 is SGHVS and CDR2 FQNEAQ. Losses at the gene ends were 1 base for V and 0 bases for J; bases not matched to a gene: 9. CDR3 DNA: TGTGCCAGCAGCTTAGGGCCCCCGACAGGGGGCGCCTCCTACGAGCAGTACTTC. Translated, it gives CASSLGPPTGGASYEQYF.

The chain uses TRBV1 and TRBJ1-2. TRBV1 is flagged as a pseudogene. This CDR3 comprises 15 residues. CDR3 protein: CTSSQERDQFYGYTF. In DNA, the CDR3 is TGCACCAGCAGCCAAGAGAGGGATCAGTTTTATGGCTACACCTTC.

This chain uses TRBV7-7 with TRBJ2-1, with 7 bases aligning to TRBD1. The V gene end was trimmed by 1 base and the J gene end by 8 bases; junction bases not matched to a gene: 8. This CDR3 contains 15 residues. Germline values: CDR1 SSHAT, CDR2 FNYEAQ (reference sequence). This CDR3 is CASSLGTGILDEQFF. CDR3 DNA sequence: TGTGCCAGCAGCTTAGGGACAGGTATTTTAGATGAGCAGTTCTTC.

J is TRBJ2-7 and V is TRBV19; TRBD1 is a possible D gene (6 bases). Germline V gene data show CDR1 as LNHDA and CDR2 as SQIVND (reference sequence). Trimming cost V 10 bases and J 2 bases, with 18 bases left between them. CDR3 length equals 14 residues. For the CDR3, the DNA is TGTGCCACCACAGGGCACGCGCCGCCCTACGAGCAGTACTTC. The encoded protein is CATTGHAPPYEQYF.

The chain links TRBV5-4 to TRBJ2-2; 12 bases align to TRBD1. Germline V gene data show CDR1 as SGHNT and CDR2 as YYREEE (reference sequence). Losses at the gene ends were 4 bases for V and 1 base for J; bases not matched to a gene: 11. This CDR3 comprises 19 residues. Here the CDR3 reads CASSQAGTGGPGNTGELFF. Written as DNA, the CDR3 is TGTGCCAGCAGCCAGGCGGGGACAGGGGGCCCCGGGAACACCGGGGAGCTGTTTTTT.

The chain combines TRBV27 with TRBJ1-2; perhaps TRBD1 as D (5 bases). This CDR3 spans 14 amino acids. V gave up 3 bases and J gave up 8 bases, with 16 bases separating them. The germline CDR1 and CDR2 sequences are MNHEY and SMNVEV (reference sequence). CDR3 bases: TGTGCCAGCAGTTTGACAGCGAATCCCGCAGGCTACACCTTC. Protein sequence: CASSLTANPAGYTF.

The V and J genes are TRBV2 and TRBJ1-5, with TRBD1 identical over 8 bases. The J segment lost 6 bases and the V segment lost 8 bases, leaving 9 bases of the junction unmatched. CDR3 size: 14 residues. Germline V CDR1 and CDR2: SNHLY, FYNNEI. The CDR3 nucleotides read TGTGCCAGCGGTGGACAGGGCTTAGGTCAGCCCCAGCATTTT. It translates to CASGGQGLGQPQHF.

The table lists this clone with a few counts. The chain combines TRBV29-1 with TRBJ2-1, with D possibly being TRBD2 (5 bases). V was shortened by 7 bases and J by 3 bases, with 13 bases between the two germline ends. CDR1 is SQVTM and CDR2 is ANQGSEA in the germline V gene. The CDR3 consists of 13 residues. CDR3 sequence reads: CSGRGRFYNEQFF. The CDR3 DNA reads TGCAGCGGCCGCGGGCGTTTCTACAATGAGCAGTTCTTC.

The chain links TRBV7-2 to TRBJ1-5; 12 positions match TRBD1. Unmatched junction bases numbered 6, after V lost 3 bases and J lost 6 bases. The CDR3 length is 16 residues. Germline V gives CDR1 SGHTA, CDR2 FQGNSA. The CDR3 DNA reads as TGTGCCAGCAGCTTGTCCGGGACAGGGGGCGGTCAGCCCCAGCATTTT. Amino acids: CASSLSGTGGGQPQHF.

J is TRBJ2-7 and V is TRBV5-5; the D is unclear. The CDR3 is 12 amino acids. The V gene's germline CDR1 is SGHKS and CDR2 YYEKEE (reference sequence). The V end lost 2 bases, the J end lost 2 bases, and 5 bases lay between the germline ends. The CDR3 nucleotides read TGTGCCAGCAGCTTAAACACCTACGAGCAGTACTTC. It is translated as CASSLNTYEQYF.

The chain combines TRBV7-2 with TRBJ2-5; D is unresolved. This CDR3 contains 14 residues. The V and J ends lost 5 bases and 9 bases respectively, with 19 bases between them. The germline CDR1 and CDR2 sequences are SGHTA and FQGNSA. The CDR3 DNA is TGTGCCAGCAGCGCGACAAGTCCCGTAGTGGCCCAGTACTTC. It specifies CASSATSPVVAQYF. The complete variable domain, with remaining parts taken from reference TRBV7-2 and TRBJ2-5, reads GAGVSQSPSNKVTEKGKDVELRCDPISGHTALYWYRQSLGQGLEFLIYFQGNSAPDKSGLPSDRFSAERTGGSVSTLTIQRTQQEDSAVYLCASSATSPVVAQYFGPGTRLLVL.

In nucleotides, the CDR3 is TGTGCCAGTAGTAAGGACAGGGGGCGTAATCAGCCCCAGCATTTT. Translating gives CASSKDRGRNQPQHF. The V and J genes are TRBV19 and TRBJ1-5, with 11 bases lining up with TRBD1. The ends lost 4 bases at V and 4 bases at J; junction bases unmatched: 3. The CDR3 contains 15 residues. Germline V gene lookup returns CDR1 LNHDA and CDR2 SQIVND (reference sequence).

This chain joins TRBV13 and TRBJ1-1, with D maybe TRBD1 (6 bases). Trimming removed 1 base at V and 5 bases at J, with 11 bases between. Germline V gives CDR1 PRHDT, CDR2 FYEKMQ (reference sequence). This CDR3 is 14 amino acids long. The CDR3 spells CASSLAGAGTEAFF. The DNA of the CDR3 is TGTGCCAGCAGCTTAGCAGGGGCCGGTACTGAAGCTTTCTTT.

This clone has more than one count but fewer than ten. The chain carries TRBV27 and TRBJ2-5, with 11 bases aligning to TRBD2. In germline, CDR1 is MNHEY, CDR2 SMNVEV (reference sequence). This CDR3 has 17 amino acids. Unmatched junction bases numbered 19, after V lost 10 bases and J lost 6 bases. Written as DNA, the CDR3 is TGTGCCACTGCCGGGCTAGCGGGGGGCCTTCCGCCAAAGACCCAGTACTTC. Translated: CATAGLAGGLPPKTQYF.

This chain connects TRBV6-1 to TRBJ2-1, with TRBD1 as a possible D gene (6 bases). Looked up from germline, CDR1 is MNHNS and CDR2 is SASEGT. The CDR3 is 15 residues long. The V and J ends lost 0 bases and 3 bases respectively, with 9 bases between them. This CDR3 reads CASSEARTVYNEQFF. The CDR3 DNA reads TGTGCCAGCAGTGAAGCGAGGACAGTCTACAATGAGCAGTTCTTC.